This T cell receptor (beta chain) was captured by sequencing in a study of blood T cell repertoires in COVID-19. Turning to the study itself: Acute and convalescent COVID-19 specimens originated in the United States, Italy and Spain.

Original processing methods: Nucleated cell number was recorded as an estimate derived from reference gene primer amplification. Repertoires were generated with immunoSEQ multiplex PCR, while TCRdb's copy carries only in-frame clones and drops some. V and J calls and clone size are copied from that table; D and trimming were computed from the DNA. The sample contains about 36,000 clones, less than 95% of which appear only once. The V and J ends lost 6 bases and 5 bases, in that order; junction bases with no gene match: 7. The CDR3 is made up of 14 amino acids. Germline loops: CDR1 MDHEN, CDR2 SYDVKM.

The clonotype was recovered from a human donor in a cohort sampled during active COVID-19. The V and J genes are TRBV28 and TRBJ2-7; TRBD1 matches at 10 bases. Input material: peripheral blood. CDR3 amino acids: CASRVGQGRHEQYF. CDR3 nucleotides: TGTGCCAGCAGGGTGGGACAGGGGCGGCACGAGCAGTACTTC. The full variable domain, completed using reference TRBV28 and TRBJ2-7, is DVKVTQSSRYLVKRTGEKVFLECVQDMDHENMFWYRQDPGLGLRLIYFSYDVKMKEKGDIPEGYSVSREKKERFSLILESASTNQTSMYLCASRVGQGRHEQYFGPGTRLTVT.